The 13 T cell receptor beta chains given below trace back to one sample, sequenced in a study of CD8 T cells in ankylosing spondylitis. TCRdb passed the 5' RACE reads through MiXCR, listing each CDR3 protein once. The repertoire holds 150,000 to 200,000 distinct CDR3 sequences, with about 32% as singletons. Specimen: synovial fluid, either unsorted or a sorted T cell fraction (not recorded which). These receptors all stem from a male donor with ankylosing spondylitis.

This clonotype was counted a few times. The CDR3 here is CASSSLRTGVTDTQYF. For the CDR3, the DNA is TGTGCCAGCAGTTCCCTTCGGACAGGCGTCACAGATACGCAGTATTTT. V is TRBV6-2 or TRBV6-3 and J is TRBJ2-3; TRBD1 matches at 7 bases. This CDR3 region has 16 residues. Germline V lookup: CDR1 MNHEY, CDR2 SVGEGT. J lost 2 bases, V lost 4 bases, and 9 bases had no gene match.

This clonotype has a count of ten or more. This sequence joins TRBV7-9 and TRBJ1-1; 8 bases line up with TRBD1. The V segment lost 8 bases and the J segment 1 base; nucleotides outside the gene matches: 3. The CDR3 is 13 residues long. The V gene's germline CDR1 is SEHNR and CDR2 FQNEAQ (reference sequence). Written as DNA, the CDR3 is TGTGCCAGCCACAGGGGGGGGAACACTGAAGCTTTCTTT. The encoded protein is CASHRGGNTEAFF.

This clonotype occurred a few times. V is TRBV5-1 and J is TRBJ1-6; D remains ambiguous. Germline CDR1 is SGHRS and CDR2 is YFSETQ. The V end lost 8 bases, the J end lost 7 bases, and 10 bases lay between the germline ends. The CDR3 is 12 residues long. The chain's CDR3 is CASRGPNSPLHF. The CDR3 DNA follows: TGCGCCAGTAGAGGGCCGAATTCACCCCTCCACTTT.

V is TRBV20-1 and J is TRBJ2-5; the D gene is possibly TRBD1 (6 bases). The germline CDR1 and CDR2 sequences are DFQATT and SNEGSKA (reference sequence). CDR3 length equals 16 residues. Trimming stripped 6 bases from V and 4 bases from J, with 24 bases between. For the CDR3, the DNA is TGCAGTGCCCCTTCTGGGGGCGACCTTGTAGGAGAGACCCAGTACTTC. As protein: CSAPSGGDLVGETQYF.

CDR3 nucleotide sequence: TGCAGTGCTAGAGGGACGGTCGACAGGGGAAAAGCTTTCTTT. Its protein is CSARGTVDRGKAFF. The chain recombines TRBV20-1 with TRBJ1-1, with 8 nucleotides matching TRBD1. Germline lookup yields CDR1 DFQATT and CDR2 SNEGSKA (reference sequence). Trimming at V came to 1 base and at J to 9 bases, leaving 10 bases not matched to a gene. The CDR3 loop spans 14 amino acids.

The chain is built from TRBV20-1 and TRBJ2-1, with 8 bases identical to TRBD2. V lost 3 bases to trimming and J lost 4 bases; unmatched junction nucleotides: 11. The germline gives CDR1 DFQATT, CDR2 SNEGSKA (reference sequence). The CDR3 covers 16 residues. CDR3 coding DNA: TGCAGTGCTAGCGGAGGAGGGCTAGCGGGTTACAATGAGCAGTTCTTC. It yields the protein CSASGGGLAGYNEQFF.

The chain has TRBV7-9 and TRBJ1-1; possibly TRBD1 for D (6 bases). Trimming shortened V by 4 bases and J by 1 base, and 10 bases separated the two germline ends. The V gene's germline CDR1 is SEHNR and CDR2 FQNEAQ (reference sequence). The CDR3 runs to 14 residues. The CDR3 DNA sequence: TGTGCCAGCAGCTACGCGACAGGGAACACTGAAGCTTTCTTT. It codes for CASSYATGNTEAFF.

This rearrangement joins TRBV12-3 or TRBV12-4 to TRBJ2-3; no reliable D call. V shed 3 bases and J shed 2 bases, with 9 bases lying between them. The CDR3 has 14 amino acids. In DNA form, the CDR3 reads TGTGCCAGCAGTTTTGGACCAAACACAGATACGCAGTATTTT. Translated, it gives CASSFGPNTDTQYF.

This clonotype was recorded a few times. The chain is built from TRBV12-3 or TRBV12-4 and TRBJ1-6; TRBD1 matches at 9 bases. J gave up 8 bases and V 4 bases, and 3 bases lay outside the gene matches. CDR3 size: 14 residues. CDR3 sequence (DNA): TGTGCCAGCAGTTGGGACAGGGTAGATTCACCCCTCCACTTT. Translated, it gives CASSWDRVDSPLHF.

CDR3 in amino acids: CASSLGQGSGIGEKLFF. The CDR3 DNA is TGCGCCAGCAGCTTGGGGCAGGGGAGCGGTATAGGGGAAAAACTGTTTTTT. This chain joins TRBV5-1 and TRBJ1-4, with a possible D match to TRBD1 (6 bases). Trimming left V 0 bases short and J 8 bases short, with 20 bases between. The CDR3 is 17 residues long. From germline, CDR1 is SGHRS and CDR2 YFSETQ.

This clonotype was observed at least ten times. This chain joins TRBV27 and TRBJ1-2; D gene ambiguous. Germline V gene data show CDR1 as MNHEY and CDR2 as SMNVEV (reference sequence). The CDR3 sequence is 13 residues long. The V end lost 4 bases, the J end lost 4 bases, and 10 bases lay between the germline ends. CDR3 residues: CASSSSNLYGYTF. CDR3 bases: TGTGCCAGCAGTTCCAGCAATCTCTATGGCTACACCTTC.

The rearrangement joins TRBV7-3 to TRBJ2-3; D might be TRBD2 (7 bases). CDR3 length equals 15 residues. The germline V gene encodes CDR1 SGHTA and CDR2 FQGTGA. Trimming removed 5 bases at V and 4 bases at J, with 16 bases between. CDR3 region: CASSQRGGSADTQYF. The CDR3 bases are TGTGCCAGCAGCCAAAGGGGGGGCAGCGCAGATACGCAGTATTTT.

The chain is built from TRBV20-1 and TRBJ1-1; D is unresolved. The V and J ends lost 2 bases and 6 bases respectively, with 16 bases between them. The CDR3 loop spans 14 amino acids. The germline CDR1 and CDR2 sequences are DFQATT and SNEGSKA (reference sequence). CDR3 residues: CSARWEWAASEAFF. CDR3 nucleotide sequence: TGCAGTGCTAGATGGGAGTGGGCGGCCTCTGAAGCTTTCTTT.